The entry below gives a single TCR beta chain sequence along with its context. Its antigen is as yet unknown. Germline CDR1 and CDR2: SEHNR and FQNEAQ (reference sequence). Trimming removed 1 base from V and 4 bases from J, with 8 bases in between. The CDR3 runs to 15 residues. Primers for the PCR totalled 60 Vbeta and 13 Jbeta. This table comes from immunoSEQ multiplex PCR, and its TCRdb copy is limited to in-frame clones, with some not included. This sample has approximately 200,000 clones; around 79% occur once, and the top ten carry approximately 1.4%. The data were taken from a study of cytomegalovirus exposure and HLA in healthy donors. Looking at the study overall: For the approximately 400 genotyped donors, roughly 81% fell within the Caucasian-associated ancestry cluster.

The study, taken as a whole, reports: Some public TCRs appeared in many individuals, while most sequences were rare.

Sequenced material: PBMCs. V usage is TRBV7-9 and J usage is TRBJ1-6; D gene uncertain. This receptor was obtained from a girl aged 10 to 17 in good health and CMV-seropositive. In DNA, the CDR3 is TGTGCCAGCAGCTTAGGGCAGACTTATAATTCACCCCTCCACTTT. Its protein product is CASSLGQTYNSPLHF.